These 16 T cell receptor beta chains originate from one sample sequenced in a study of blood T cell repertoires in COVID-19. Here immunoSEQ multiplex PCR was the method, and the copy in TCRdb shows in-frame clones only, minus some. The sample carries hundreds of thousands of clones, more than 70% recorded once. Sequencing was carried out using peripheral blood. The receptors here all came from a woman over 75 with COVID-19, enrolled during active disease.

The chain employs TRBV5-1 and TRBJ1-1; maybe TRBD1 (5 bases). CDR1 is SGHRS, CDR2 YFSETQ, per germline. The CDR3 sequence is 13 residues long. Trimming pared 4 bases from V and 2 bases from J, leaving 9 bases between. DNA for the CDR3: TGCGCCAGCAGCGGCGGACAAAACACTGAAGCTTTCTTT. This sequence encodes CASSGGQNTEAFF.

This clone was counted a few times. This rearrangement joins TRBV2 to TRBJ1-5, with 8 bases that match TRBD1. CDR1 and CDR2 (germline): SNHLY, FYNNEI. V lost 5 bases and J lost 0; bases outside the gene matches: 3. The CDR3 is 15 residues long. CDR3 in DNA: TGTGCCAGCAGTTACAGGGGGTATAGCAATCAGCCCCAGCATTTT. It codes for CASSYRGYSNQPQHF.

The chain combines TRBV28 with TRBJ1-2; weak D call: TRBD1 (6 bases). The CDR3 is made up of 12 amino acids. Trimming took 6 bases from V and 8 from J, leaving 13 bases between them. The V gene's germline CDR1 is MDHEN and CDR2 SYDVKM. Here the CDR3 DNA reads TGTGCCAGCAGCCCACAGGGATTGGGCTACACCTTC. This encodes CASSPQGLGYTF.

CDR3 nucleotide sequence: TGTGCCAGCAGCTTAACTAGCGGGTCCTACGAGCAGTACTTC. Its protein product is CASSLTSGSYEQYF. V is TRBV11-1 and J is TRBJ2-7, with 9 nucleotides matching TRBD2. This CDR3 is built from 14 residues. V lost 2 bases to trimming and J lost 1 base; unmatched junction nucleotides: 0. Germline CDR1 SGHAT, CDR2 FQDESV (reference sequence).

The V and J genes are TRBV18 and TRBJ1-1; 7 bases fit TRBD1. The junction had 9 bases not matched to a gene; V was cut back by 4 bases and J by 1 base. Germline V gene data show CDR1 as KGHSH and CDR2 as LQKENI. The CDR3 is 16 residues long. The chain's CDR3 is CASSLTTGVRNTEAFF. In DNA form, the CDR3 reads TGTGCCAGCTCACTTACTACAGGGGTCCGGAACACTGAAGCTTTCTTT. Full variable domain (outside the CDR3, taken from reference TRBV18 and TRBJ1-1): NAGVMQNPRHLVRRRGQEARLRCSPMKGHSHVYWYRQLPEEGLKFMVYLQKENIIDESGMPKERFSAEFPKEGPSILRIQQVVRGDSAAYFCASSLTTGVRNTEAFFGQGTRLTVV.

The chain is built from TRBV18 and TRBJ2-2; no clear D. V lost 3 bases to trimming and J lost 6 bases, with 8 bases between them. The CDR3 is 13 amino acids. From germline, CDR1 is KGHSH and CDR2 LQKENI. In nucleotides, the CDR3 is TGTGCCAGCTCACCCACGGTACCCGGGGAGCTGTTTTTT. As protein: CASSPTVPGELFF.

The chain couples TRBV6-6 to TRBJ1-2; 9 nucleotides agree with TRBD1. CDR1 and CDR2 (germline): MNHNY, SVGAGI (reference sequence). This CDR3 has 15 amino acids. V shed 0 bases, J shed 5 bases, and the junction held 4 bases outside the gene matches. The CDR3 DNA sequence: TGTGCCAGCAGTTACTCGGACAGGGGAAAATATGGCTACACCTTC. Protein: CASSYSDRGKYGYTF.

J is TRBJ1-1 and V is TRBV19; weak D call: TRBD1 (6 bases). Looked up from germline, CDR1 is LNHDA and CDR2 is SQIVND (reference sequence). V gave up 3 bases and J gave up 0 bases, with 14 bases separating them. This CDR3 contains 16 residues. CDR3 residues: CASSIPDSSMNTEAFF. For the CDR3, the DNA is TGTGCCAGTAGTATTCCGGACAGTAGTATGAACACTGAAGCTTTCTTT.

The rearrangement links TRBV12-3 or TRBV12-4 to TRBJ1-6, with D maybe TRBD1 (5 bases). There are 13 residues in the CDR3. Deletions cut 3 bases from V and 8 bases from J, with 8 bases between. The CDR3 sequence is CASSFGGDSPLHF. CDR3 bases: TGTGCCAGCAGTTTTGGGGGGGATTCACCCCTCCACTTT.

The chain has TRBV5-1 and TRBJ2-7; 9 bases are shared with TRBD1. Germline V CDR1 and CDR2: SGHRS, YFSETQ. There are 14 residues in the CDR3. V dropped 4 bases and J dropped 6; count of bases not matched to a gene: 8. The CDR3, as DNA: TGCGCCAGCAGCCGACCCGGGACAGGGAGCGAGCAGTACTTC. This sequence encodes CASSRPGTGSEQYF.

The chain employs TRBV28 and TRBJ1-2; unclear D gene. Between the trimmed V and J ends, which lost 2 bases and 7 bases, there was a span of 11 bases. Germline CDR1 is MDHEN and CDR2 is SYDVKM. The CDR3 loop spans 13 amino acids. CDR3 amino acids: CASSLNGALGYTF. The CDR3 DNA sequence: TGTGCCAGCAGTTTAAACGGAGCGCTTGGCTACACCTTC.

V and J are TRBV7-9 and TRBJ2-2; possibly TRBD1 for D (5 bases). The germline V gene has CDR1 SEHNR and CDR2 FQNEAQ (reference sequence). V lost 1 base to trimming and J lost 4 bases, with 13 bases between them. CDR3 size: 16 residues. The CDR3: CASSLGSGPSTGELFF. The CDR3 coding sequence is TGTGCCAGCAGCTTAGGGTCAGGGCCTAGCACCGGGGAGCTGTTTTTT.

The DNA of the CDR3 is TGTGCCAGCAGCAGACTTTCCACTGAAGCTTTCTTT. It is translated as CASSRLSTEAFF. The V gene is TRBV3-1 (or the pseudogene TRBV3-2), the J gene TRBJ1-1; D call uncertain. Looked up from germline, CDR1 is LGHDT and CDR2 is YNNKEL (reference sequence). The CDR3 consists of 12 residues. Trimming took 5 bases from V and 4 from J, leaving 8 bases between them.

The rearrangement joins TRBV18 to TRBJ2-1; TRBD2 matches at 8 bases. After removal of 3 bases from V and 2 bases from J, the junction contained 3 bases not matched to a gene. The germline gives CDR1 KGHSH, CDR2 LQKENI. The CDR3 runs to 15 residues. The chain's CDR3 is CASSPGGAPYNEQFF. CDR3 DNA: TGTGCCAGCTCACCCGGGGGGGCACCCTACAATGAGCAGTTCTTC.

The chain carries TRBV19 and TRBJ1-5; tentatively, D is TRBD1 (6 bases). V lost 9 bases and J lost 3, with 15 bases in between. Germline loops: CDR1 LNHDA, CDR2 SQIVND (reference sequence). CDR3 length equals 14 residues. As DNA, the CDR3 is TGTGCCAGCAGGTTGGCAGGGGTCAATCAGCCCCAGCATTTT. As protein: CASRLAGVNQPQHF.

This chain links TRBV2 with TRBJ1-2, with 7 nucleotides matching TRBD1. CDR3 size: 15 residues. Looked up from germline, CDR1 is SNHLY and CDR2 is FYNNEI. Germline trimming cut 7 bases from V and 2 bases from J; bases unmatched to any gene: 10. CDR3 sequence reads: CASNDRTGLNYGYTF. DNA of the CDR3: TGTGCCAGCAACGATAGGACAGGCTTAAACTATGGCTACACCTTC.